Listed here are 28 T cell receptor beta chains from one sample, sequenced in a study of cytomegalovirus exposure and HLA in healthy donors. 60 Vbeta and 13 Jbeta primers were used in PCR. TCRdb's copy holds only in-frame clones and misses some; the assay was immunoSEQ multiplex PCR. This sample has 80,000 to 95,000 clones, with 63% found just once. The sequencing sample was made of PBMCs. These receptor sequences come from a young woman in good health and CMV-seronegative.

In this sample, this clone turned up a few times. CDR3 nucleotide sequence: TGCGCCAGCAGGGTGGAACTAGCAGACTACAATGAGCAGTTCTTC. Translation: CASRVELADYNEQFF. The chain joins TRBV5-1 to TRBJ2-1, with a possible D match to TRBD2 (6 bases). V was cut by 5 bases and J by 3 bases, with 15 bases left in between. The germline V gene encodes CDR1 SGHRS and CDR2 YFSETQ. There are 15 residues in the CDR3.

The CDR3 protein is CASSFSGNTEAFF. CDR3 in DNA: TGTGCCAGCAGCTTCAGCGGGAACACTGAAGCTTTCTTT. This chain joins TRBV11-2 and TRBJ1-1, with D unclear. Germline loops: CDR1 SGHAT, CDR2 FQNNGV. This CDR3 has 13 residues. V was shortened by 3 bases and J by 1 base, with 6 bases between the two germline ends.

This chain links TRBV5-1 with TRBJ2-3; D is uncertain. V lost 6 bases to trimming and J lost 0 bases, with 14 bases between them. Germline V CDR1 and CDR2: SGHRS, YFSETQ. The CDR3 runs 15 residues. In DNA, the CDR3 is TGCGCCAGCACCTTTGGTGGCTCTAGCACAGATACGCAGTATTTT. It codes for CASTFGGSSTDTQYF.

The genes are TRBV5-6 and TRBJ2-3; 13 bases match TRBD2. The CDR3 contains 15 residues. V lost 6 bases and J lost 11; bases outside the gene matches: 12. CDR1 SGHDT and CDR2 YYEEEE come from the germline V gene. The CDR3 nucleotides read TGTGCCAGCAAACCCGGACTAGCGGGAGTTTGGGAGCAGTATTTT. Its translation is CASKPGLAGVWEQYF.

V usage is TRBV2 and J usage is TRBJ1-2; the D gene is possibly TRBD1 (6 bases). V was shortened by 5 bases and J by 1 base, with 8 bases between the two germline ends. The CDR3 extends over 13 amino acids. Germline assignment: CDR1 SNHLY and CDR2 FYNNEI. The chain's CDR3 is CASSPRGNYGYTF. Written as DNA, the CDR3 is TGTGCCAGCAGTCCCAGGGGTAACTATGGCTACACCTTC. Using reference TRBV2 and TRBJ1-2 for the parts outside the CDR3, the full variable domain is EPEVTQTPSHQVTQMGQEVILRCVPISNHLYFYWYRQILGQKVEFLVSFYNNEISEKSEIFDDQFSVERPDGSNFTLKIRSTKLEDSAMYFCASSPRGNYGYTFGSGTRLTVV.

J is TRBJ1-1 and V is TRBV29-1, with 9 bases aligning to TRBD1. This CDR3 spans 15 amino acids. The J segment lost 1 base and the V segment lost 5 bases, leaving 8 bases of the junction unmatched. Germline assignment: CDR1 SQVTM and CDR2 ANQGSEA. Written as DNA, the CDR3 is TGCAGCGTTCCGCCGGGACAGGGAACGAACACTGAAGCTTTCTTT. The encoded protein is CSVPPGQGTNTEAFF.

This sequence joins TRBV15 and TRBJ2-5; 8 bases are shared with TRBD1. The CDR3 runs 16 residues. Unmatched junction bases numbered 9, after V lost 2 bases and J lost 4 bases. CDR1 and CDR2 from the germline V gene are LNHNV and YYDKDF (reference sequence). CDR3 sequence: CATSRTTGEWGETQYF. DNA of the CDR3: TGTGCCACCAGCAGAACGACAGGGGAATGGGGAGAGACCCAGTACTTC.

This clone turned up a few times. The chain uses TRBV27 and TRBJ1-2; D is possibly TRBD1 (5 bases). The CDR3 sequence is 12 residues long. The V end lost 5 bases, the J end lost 6 bases, and 10 bases lay between the germline ends. CDR1 MNHEY and CDR2 SMNVEV come from the germline V gene (reference sequence). CDR3 in amino acids: CASSPGGDGYTF. CDR3 nucleotides: TGTGCCAGCAGTCCCGGGGGGGATGGCTACACCTTC.

The chain links TRBV19 to TRBJ1-5, with D possibly matching TRBD1 (6 bases). Germline CDR1 LNHDA, CDR2 SQIVND (reference sequence). CDR3 length: 16 residues. Between the trimmed V and J ends, which lost 3 bases and 2 bases, there was a span of 14 bases. In DNA form, the CDR3 reads TGTGCCAGTAGTATTGACCCATACAGGGGCAATCAGCCCCAGCATTTT. This gives the protein CASSIDPYRGNQPQHF.

This rearrangement joins TRBV28 to TRBJ2-2; D is uncertain. This CDR3 comprises 13 residues. CDR1 and CDR2 (germline): MDHEN, SYDVKM. V was trimmed by 6 bases and J by 0 bases, leaving 5 bases between them. CDR3 DNA: TGTGCCAGCAGACTATCGAACACCGGGGAGCTGTTTTTT. Its translation: CASRLSNTGELFF.

The genes are TRBV11-1 and TRBJ2-7; D may be TRBD2 (7 bases). Germline CDR1 SGHAT, CDR2 FQDESV (reference sequence). The CDR3 is 16 residues long. V was pared by 3 bases and J by 3 bases, with 18 bases between. The CDR3 nucleotides are TGTGCCAGCAGCTTCACGGACGGGGGGCGCGGCTACGAGCAGTACTTC. Translation gives CASSFTDGGRGYEQYF.

This rearrangement joins TRBV28 to TRBJ2-5, with a weak D call TRBD2 (7 bases). Germline lookup yields CDR1 MDHEN and CDR2 SYDVKM. The CDR3 consists of 15 residues. V was trimmed by 5 bases and J by 4 bases, leaving 17 bases between them. CDR3 amino acids: CASSTVGGAVETQYF. CDR3 DNA: TGTGCCAGCAGTACTGTAGGGGGGGCGGTAGAGACCCAGTACTTC.

The chain recombines TRBV19 with TRBJ2-7; maybe TRBD2 (5 bases). V was clipped by 3 bases and J by 2 bases, with 23 bases between them. This CDR3 region has 18 residues. Looked up from germline, CDR1 is LNHDA and CDR2 is SQIVND (reference sequence). The CDR3 DNA is TGTGCCAGTAGTATGGGAGACGGGCCACGACTGCAAGCCTACGAGCAGTACTTC. It encodes CASSMGDGPRLQAYEQYF.

This clone was seen a handful of times. V and J are TRBV7-7 and TRBJ2-5; tentatively, D is TRBD2 (6 bases). The CDR3 loop spans 15 amino acids. CDR1 and CDR2 from the germline V gene are SSHAT and FNYEAQ (reference sequence). The V and J ends lost 5 bases and 5 bases respectively, with 18 bases between them. The CDR3 loop reads CASSPMWEAVETQYF. The CDR3 DNA reads as TGTGCCAGCAGCCCCATGTGGGAGGCGGTGGAGACCCAGTACTTC.

This clone was detected once. V and J are TRBV5-6 and TRBJ2-7; 7 bases agree with TRBD1. CDR1 and CDR2 (germline): SGHDT, YYEEEE. There are 13 residues in the CDR3. The ends lost 0 bases at V and 7 bases at J; junction bases unmatched: 4. This chain's CDR3 is CASSLARGLEQYF. The CDR3 bases are TGTGCCAGCAGCTTGGCCAGGGGGTTGGAGCAGTACTTC.

The chain couples TRBV11-2 to TRBJ2-3; the match to TRBD2 covers 10 bases. The CDR3 runs to 18 residues. With 5 bases clipped from V and 0 bases from J, the junction kept 11 bases outside the gene matches. Looked up from germline, CDR1 is SGHAT and CDR2 is FQNNGV. The CDR3 nucleotides are TGTGCCAGCAGCCAGAGAGCCGGGACTAGCGTAAGCACAGATACGCAGTATTTT. This translates into CASSQRAGTSVSTDTQYF.

The chain links TRBV7-2 to TRBJ1-1; a weak D match, TRBD1 (6 bases). Trimming cost V 4 bases and J 4 bases, with 16 bases left between them. The CDR3 contains 15 residues. The V gene's germline CDR1 is SGHTA and CDR2 FQGNSA. DNA for the CDR3: TGTGCCAGCAGCTCCCGACGAACAGGGAGCACTGAAGCTTTCTTT. It specifies CASSSRRTGSTEAFF.

The genes are TRBV6-6 and TRBJ2-1, with TRBD2 identical over 10 bases. The CDR3 contains 13 residues. J gave up 10 bases and V 6 bases, and 6 bases lay outside the gene matches. CDR1 is MNHNY, CDR2 SVGAGI, per germline (reference sequence). In DNA form, the CDR3 reads TGTGCCAGCAGACCCATAGCGGGAGGAGAGCAGTTCTTC. It specifies CASRPIAGGEQFF.

The chain recombines TRBV5-1 with TRBJ2-3, with D tentatively TRBD2 (6 bases). The CDR3 length is 13 residues. V was cut by 4 bases and J by 4 bases, with 10 bases left in between. Germline CDR1 and CDR2: SGHRS and YFSETQ. The CDR3 bases are TGCGCCAGCAGCCCCTTAGCGGCAGATACGCAGTATTTT. It codes for CASSPLAADTQYF. The entire variable domain, with the rest obtained from reference TRBV5-1 and TRBJ2-3, is as follows: KAGVTQTPRYLIKTRGQQVTLSCSPISGHRSVSWYQQTPGQGLQFLFEYFSETQRNKGNFPGRFSGRQFSNSRSEMNVSTLELGDSALYLCASSPLAADTQYFGPGTRLTVL.

The DNA for the CDR3 is TGTGCCAGCAGCTTGGGGGCAGGGGGCAGGTATGGCTACACCTTC. It codes for CASSLGAGGRYGYTF. The chain links TRBV5-6 to TRBJ1-2; TRBD1 matches 8 bases. V lost 0 bases to trimming and J lost 5 bases; unmatched junction nucleotides: 6. CDR1 and CDR2 (germline): SGHDT, YYEEEE. The CDR3 sequence is 15 residues long.

The genes are TRBV27 and TRBJ2-1; 8 bases agree with TRBD2. The CDR3 has 16 residues. CDR1 and CDR2 (germline): MNHEY, SMNVEV (reference sequence). V shed 7 bases and J 0 bases; nucleotides not matched to a gene: 8. The CDR3 region is CASNLSGDLSYNEQFF. CDR3 nucleotide sequence: TGTGCCAGCAACCTTAGCGGGGACCTCTCCTACAATGAGCAGTTCTTC.

V is TRBV5-1 and J is TRBJ1-5, with D uncertain. Germline V gives CDR1 SGHRS, CDR2 YFSETQ. Trimming took 5 bases from V and 1 from J, leaving 13 bases between them. The CDR3 is 15 amino acids. CDR3 bases: TGCGCCAGCAGTCCACGGGATCGAAGCAATCAGCCCCAGCATTTT. Encoded protein: CASSPRDRSNQPQHF.

This clone was picked up a small number of times. The rearrangement links TRBV4-1 to TRBJ2-6, with TRBD1 matching 9 bases. The V gene end was trimmed by 4 bases and the J gene end by 0 bases; junction bases not matched to a gene: 4. CDR3 length: 17 residues. Germline V lookup: CDR1 MGHRA, CDR2 YSYEKL. CDR3 loop: CASSRDRVLSGANVLTF. The CDR3 nucleotides read TGCGCCAGCAGCCGGGACAGGGTGCTCTCTGGGGCCAACGTCCTGACTTTC.

V is TRBV25-1 and J is TRBJ1-1, with a possible D match to TRBD1 (6 bases). This CDR3 is built from 14 residues. Trimming left V 6 bases short and J 1 base short, with 12 bases between. CDR1 and CDR2 (germline): MGHDK, SYGVNS. The CDR3 is CASRTGIPNTEAFF. The CDR3 DNA reads TGTGCCAGCAGAACAGGGATTCCGAACACTGAAGCTTTCTTT.

V usage is TRBV19 and J usage is TRBJ1-1; possible D gene TRBD1, 5 bases. Trimming stripped 0 bases from V and 8 bases from J, with 13 bases between. Per germline, CDR1 LNHDA and CDR2 SQIVND (reference sequence). The CDR3 loop spans 14 amino acids. In nucleotides, the CDR3 is TGTGCCAGTAGTATAGACATTGACAGTCGGGAAGCTTTCTTT. Its protein is CASSIDIDSREAFF.

The genes are TRBV11-3 and TRBJ2-3, with D tentatively TRBD2 (6 bases). CDR3 length: 15 residues. The V end was cut by 2 bases, the J end by 4 bases, with 13 bases between. Germline values: CDR1 SGHNT, CDR2 YENEEA. The CDR3 loop reads CASSLSGGGADTQYF. The CDR3 DNA reads TGTGCCAGCAGCTTATCCGGGGGAGGCGCAGATACGCAGTATTTT. Complete variable domain (other parts from reference TRBV11-3 and TRBJ2-3): EAGVVQSPRYKIIEKKQPVAFWCNPISGHNTLYWYLQNLGQGPELLIRYENEEAVDDSQLPKDRFSAERLKGVDSTLKIQPAELGDSAVYLCASSLSGGGADTQYFGPGTRLTVL.

The gene calls are TRBV27 and TRBJ2-7; TRBD2 matches at 7 bases. CDR3 length: 17 residues. Losses at the gene ends were 5 bases for V and 0 bases for J; bases not matched to a gene: 13. Germline-derived CDR1 and CDR2 are MNHEY and SMNVEV (reference sequence). The CDR3 here is CASSLGRGWGSSYEQYF. The CDR3 DNA is TGTGCCAGCAGTCTGGGGAGGGGTTGGGGAAGCTCCTACGAGCAGTACTTC.

J is TRBJ1-1 and V is TRBV4-1; D possibly corresponds to TRBD1 (6 bases). The CDR3 spans 15 residues. Trimming pared 4 bases from V and 3 bases from J, leaving 15 bases between. Germline values: CDR1 MGHRA, CDR2 YSYEKL. The CDR3 loop is CASSRGEGVDTEAFF. The CDR3 bases are TGCGCCAGCAGCCGCGGGGAGGGGGTTGACACTGAAGCTTTCTTT.